The rows below give T cell receptor beta chains drawn from one sample of a study of Graves' ophthalmopathy and Graves' hyperthyroidism. MiXCR was run by TCRdb on the multiplex PCR reads, yielding one entry per CDR3 protein. This table has about 740,000 distinct CDR3 sequences, approximately 40% appearing once. Specimen: peripheral blood. The receptors stem from an adult man with Graves' ophthalmopathy. Both conserved end residues are part of each CDR3. D genes are given only for firm matches. A clone size is listed for some rows: how often the clone was seen (once, few, many), or a class if it is expanded.

TRBD1,.,TRBJ1-2,TRBV29-1,TGCAGCGTTGATGGCGGGACAGATGGGGACTATGGCTACACCTTC,CSVDGGTDGDYGYTF
TRBD2,.,TRBJ2-7,TRBV2,TGTGCCAGCAGTAAAGCGGGACTCCCGTCCTACGAGCAGTACTTC,CASSKAGLPSYEQYF
.,many,TRBJ2-7,TRBV2,TGTGCCAGCAGTGCCTCGCGACAGGTCTCCTACGAGCAGTACTTC,CASSASRQVSYEQYF
.,.,TRBJ2-7,TRBV7-9,TGTGCCATCCGATTAAGTCGGACAGAGACCTACGAGCAGTACTTC,CAIRLSRTETYEQYF
.,once,TRBJ2-7,TRBV9,TGTGCCAGCAGCGGGGGGGCAGGGGGAATCTACGAGCAGTACTTC,CASSGGAGGIYEQYF
.,.,TRBJ2-7,TRBV10-3,TGTGCCATCAGCGGGGGACAGTACGAGCAGTACTTC,CAISGGQYEQYF
.,.,TRBJ2-5,TRBV25-1,TGTGCCAGCAGTCCAGGGACGGGCCGGACCCAGTACTTC,CASSPGTGRTQYF
TRBD1,many,TRBJ1-1,TRBV25-1,TGTGCCAGCAGTGGGCAGGGGGCTCGTAACCGGAAAGCTTTCTTT,CASSGQGARNRKAFF
.,.,TRBJ2-7,TRBV29-1,TGCAGCCGACAGACTGGATACTACGAGCAGTACTTC,CSRQTGYYEQYF
.,few,TRBJ1-4,TRBV5-4,TGTGCCAGCAGCTTGTTCAATGGACAGTCGGTCGAAAAACTGTTTTTT,CASSLFNGQSVEKLFF
.,many,TRBJ2-2,TRBV2,TGTGCCAGCATCCAGACAGGTCGGCGCACCGGGGAGCTGTTTTTT,CASIQTGRRTGELFF
.,once,TRBJ1-2,TRBV2,TGTGCCAGCTTGGGGCAGGCCTATGGCTACACCTTC,CASLGQAYGYTF
.,few,TRBJ1-2,TRBV5-1,TGCGCCGGTAGAGCGGAGCCCAACTATGGCTACACCTTC,CAGRAEPNYGYTF
.,few,TRBJ1-2,TRBV10-3,TGTGCCAGCAGTTACGACACAGGGCCGGGTGGCTACACCTTC,CASSYDTGPGGYTF
.,many,TRBJ2-5,TRBV7-9,TGTGCCAGCAGCTTAGTTGTCCCGGGAGAGACCCAGTACTTC,CASSLVVPGETQYF
.,many,TRBJ1-3,TRBV29-1,TGCAGCGTGAGAACCGGGGTCGCGGGATCTGGAAACACCATATATTTT,CSVRTGVAGSGNTIYF
.,.,TRBJ2-7,TRBV7-9,TGTGCCAGCAGCCGAGGGGTTATCTACGGGCAGTACTTC,CASSRGVIYGQYF
.,.,TRBJ1-2,TRBV25-1,TGTGCCAGCAGTGCCGATAGCCCCTCTGGCTACACCTTC,CASSADSPSGYTF
TRBD2,few,TRBJ2-5,TRBV6-5,TGTGCCAGCAGCCACAGGGGACTAGCGAACCAAGAGACCCAGTACTTC,CASSHRGLANQETQYF
.,many,TRBJ1-1,TRBV19,TGCGCCAGCACCCAGGGGAACACTGAAGCTTTCTTT,CASTQGNTEAFF
.,many,TRBJ2-7,TRBV29-1,TGCAGCGTCCTTTACGACGAGCAGTACTTC,CSVLYDEQYF
TRBD2,.,TRBJ2-7,TRBV6-1,TGTGCCAGCAGCCCTACGGGGGTAGCGGGACCCGAGCAGTACTTC,CASSPTGVAGPEQYF
.,.,TRBJ2-2,TRBV19,TGTGCCAGTAGTGTCGCGGGGGCGAACACCGGGGAGCTGTCTTGG,CASSVAGANTGELSW
.,many,TRBJ1-3,TRBV29-1,TGCAGCGTAGAGTGGGACACCATATATTTT,CSVEWDTIYF
TRBD1,few,TRBJ2-5,TRBV10-3,TGTGCCATCAGTGAAGGGACAGGGCGAGGGGAGACCCAGTACTTC,CAISEGTGRGETQYF
.,few,TRBJ1-4,TRBV5-6,TGTGCCAGCAGTTCTTGGGGGGGCCAGGGTAACTTTTTT,CASSSWGGQGNFF
TRBD1,few,TRBJ2-7,TRBV9,TGTGCCAGCAGCGTAGTGGGACAGGGCAGCGAGCAGTACTTC,CASSVVGQGSEQYF
TRBD1,.,TRBJ1-5,TRBV4-1,TGCGCCAGCAGCCAAGATCGCGTACAGGGGATCAATCAGCCCCAGCATTTT,CASSQDRVQGINQPQHF
.,few,TRBJ1-1,TRBV5-6,TGTGCCAGCAGCCTGAACACGGGGACCAACACTGAAGCTTTCTTT,CASSLNTGTNTEAFF
.,.,TRBJ1-4,TRBV30,TGTGCCTGGAGTATGGGATATAATGAAAAACTGTTTTTT,CAWSMGYNEKLFF
.,.,TRBJ1-2,TRBV9,TGTGCCAGCAGCGCCTCGGGGAGCAACTATGGCTACACCTTC,CASSASGSNYGYTF
.,.,TRBJ2-2,TRBV7-9,TGTGCCAGCAGCTTAGTTCAGGGGTCTATAACCGGGGAGCTGTTTTTT,CASSLVQGSITGELFF
TRBD1,few,TRBJ2-7,TRBV19,TGTGCCAGTAGCTACTCCGGGACAGAGAGCTCCTACGAGCAGTACTTC,CASSYSGTESSYEQYF
.,many,TRBJ1-2,TRBV10-3,TGTGCCACCACGTCTTCGGGGAGAGGTGGCTACACCTTC,CATTSSGRGGYTF
.,.,TRBJ1-2,TRBV24-1,TGTGCCAGCAGTTTGCGCCGGGAGGGCGACTATGGCTACACCTTC,CASSLRREGDYGYTF
TRBD1,few,TRBJ2-7,TRBV9,TGTGCCAGCAGCTTCCGGGACAGCTCCTACGAGCAGTACTTC,CASSFRDSSYEQYF
TRBD1,many,TRBJ1-2,TRBV7-2,TGTGCCAGCAGCTTAGGGACAGGGGTGGACTATGGCTACACCTTC,CASSLGTGVDYGYTF
TRBD1,few,TRBJ1-5,TRBV24-1,TGTGCCAGCAATCCACCGACAGGGCTGAATCAGCCCCAGCATTTT,CASNPPTGLNQPQHF
.,once,TRBJ2-7,TRBV2,TGTGCCAGCAGTTCGGGGTCCAGGGGTGGTCTCGAGCAGTACTTC,CASSSGSRGGLEQYF
TRBD1,.,TRBJ2-6,TRBV6-5,TGTGCCAGCAGTTCGCGGGACAGGGCTTTCTCTGGGGCCAACGTCCTGACTTTC,CASSSRDRAFSGANVLTF